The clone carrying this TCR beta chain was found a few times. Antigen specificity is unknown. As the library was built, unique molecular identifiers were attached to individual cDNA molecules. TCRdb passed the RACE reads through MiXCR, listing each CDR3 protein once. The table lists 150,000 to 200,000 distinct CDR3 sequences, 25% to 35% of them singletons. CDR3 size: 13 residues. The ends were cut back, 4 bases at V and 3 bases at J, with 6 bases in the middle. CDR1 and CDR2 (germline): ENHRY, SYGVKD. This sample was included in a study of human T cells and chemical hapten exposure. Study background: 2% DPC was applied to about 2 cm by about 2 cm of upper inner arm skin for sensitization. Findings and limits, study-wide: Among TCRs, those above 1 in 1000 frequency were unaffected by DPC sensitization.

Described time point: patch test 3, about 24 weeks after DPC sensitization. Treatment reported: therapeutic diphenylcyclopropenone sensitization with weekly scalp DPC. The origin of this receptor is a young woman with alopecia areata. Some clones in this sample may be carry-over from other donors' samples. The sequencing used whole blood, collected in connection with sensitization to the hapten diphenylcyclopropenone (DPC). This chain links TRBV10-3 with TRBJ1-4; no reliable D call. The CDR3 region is CAISGGANEKLFF. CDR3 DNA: TGTGCCATCAGTGGTGGGGCTAATGAAAAACTGTTTTTT.